The TCR beta chain under discussion was sequenced for a study of blood T cell repertoires in COVID-19. The V gene's germline CDR1 is GTSNPN and CDR2 SVGIG (reference sequence). This CDR3 has 17 residues. V was pared by 3 bases and J by 1 base, with 16 bases between. Authors' analysis steps: Estimation of nucleated cell counts relied on the amplification of reference gene primers. Measured with immunoSEQ multiplex PCR; TCRdb has only the in-frame clones, and not every one. The V and J calls and clone size are taken from that table; D and trimming were inferred from the DNA. The sample records about 120,000 clones, over 75% being singletons.

Material: peripheral blood. The J gene is TRBJ1-6, the V gene TRBV30; D call uncertain. This receptor was obtained from a woman between 65 and 79 years old with acute or convalescent COVID-19. In DNA form, the CDR3 reads TGTGCCTGGAGGTCCTTCGGGTTAGGTTCCTATAATTCACCCCTCCACTTT. It specifies CAWRSFGLGSYNSPLHF.